This T cell receptor beta chain was captured by sequencing in a study of memory CD4+ T cells and cytomegalovirus serostatus. Whole-study context: Healthy Belgian adult donors included roughly nine CMV-positive and 20 to 30 CMV-negative people. Study-level results: Repertoires predicted CMV serostatus with median bootstrapped AUC of roughly 0.95.

The germline V and J ends were trimmed by 1 base and 3 bases, with 10 bases remaining between them. CDR1 LNHDA and CDR2 SQIVND come from the germline V gene (reference sequence). This CDR3 has 15 amino acids. Using immunoSEQ multiplex PCR, the repertoire was profiled, and TCRdb retains in-frame clones only, with some absent. Among tens of thousands of clones listed, roughly 80% were seen once. Details on this clone: The antigen is undetermined.

The sort gate was single viable CD3+CD4+CD8-CD45RO+ cells for memory CD4+ T cells. V gene TRBV19 combines with J gene TRBJ1-5; D unresolved. Sequencing used memory CD4+ T cells from blood. This TCR derives from an adult in good health and CMV-seronegative. CDR3 DNA sequence: TGTGCCAGTAGTATAGGACGGATTTCCAATCAGCCCCAGCATTTT. Translated: CASSIGRISNQPQHF.